This T cell receptor (beta chain) was obtained from a study of glioma-infiltrating T cells after dendritic cell vaccination. The PCR used 60 V beta and 13 J beta primers. Clones were read by immunoSEQ multiplex PCR, and TCRdb kept only the in-frame ones, dropping some. The sample gives roughly 80,000 clones, 87% of which show up once; around 2.1% is in the top ten. This clone was seen only once. Documented time point: after dendritic cell vaccination, including at tumor progression/relapse. CDR3 size: 14 residues. The V and J ends lost 0 bases and 5 bases respectively, with 11 bases between them. Per germline, CDR1 SGHDT and CDR2 YYEEEE.

This chain connects TRBV5-6 to TRBJ2-5; tentative D call: TRBD1 (6 bases). This receptor was identified in a human donor with glioblastoma. This specimen was blood, taken after dendritic cell vaccination. The CDR3: CASSLGEGGETQYF. For the CDR3, the DNA is TGTGCCAGCAGCTTGGGGGAAGGGGGTGAGACCCAGTACTTC.